This is a list of T cell receptor beta chains from one sample in a study of identical twins. One entry per CDR3 protein, called by TCRdb with MiXCR from the 5' RACE reads. The sample yields around 1.7 million distinct CDR3 sequences, less than 35% seen once. The sequencing sample was made of cord blood. These receptors came from a newborn girl in good health. Each CDR3 is given with its conserved first and last residue. Fields, in order: CDR3 length, V gene, J gene, clone size, D gene, CDR3 protein, CDR3 DNA. The D gene is left open where the match is weak. The size field is filled for only some rows; it gives once, few, many or a size class.

CDR3 length: 15
V gene: TRBV3-1
J gene: TRBJ2-3
clone size: few
D gene: NA
CDR3 protein: CASSRRDSLTDTQYF
CDR3 DNA: TGTGCCAGCAGCCGCCGGGACTCCCTCACAGATACGCAGTATTTT

CDR3 length: 15
V gene: TRBV3-1
J gene: TRBJ2-5
clone size: NA
D gene: TRBD2
CDR3 protein: CASTLTSGRGETQYF
CDR3 DNA: TGTGCCAGCACCCTAACTAGCGGGAGAGGGGAGACCCAGTACTTC

CDR3 length: 13
V gene: TRBV12-5
J gene: TRBJ2-7
clone size: NA
D gene: NA
CDR3 protein: CASGQDTYNEQYF
CDR3 DNA: TGTGCTAGTGGTCAAGACACATACAATGAGCAGTACTTC

CDR3 length: 18
V gene: TRBV13
J gene: TRBJ2-7
clone size: once
D gene: TRBD2
CDR3 protein: CASSGLADEGGSYNEQYF
CDR3 DNA: TGTGCCAGCAGCGGACTAGCGGACGAGGGAGGCTCCTACAATGAGCAGTACTTC

CDR3 length: 11
V gene: TRBV20-1
J gene: TRBJ1-1
clone size: few
D gene: NA
CDR3 protein: CSARGARGAFF
CDR3 DNA: TGCAGTGCTAGAGGGGCAAGGGGAGCTTTCTTT

CDR3 length: 15
V gene: TRBV10-1
J gene: TRBJ1-6
clone size: few
D gene: TRBD1
CDR3 protein: CASSEGTGVNSPLHF
CDR3 DNA: TGCGCCAGCAGTGAGGGGACAGGGGTGAATTCACCCCTCCACTTT

CDR3 length: 16
V gene: TRBV12-3/TRBV12-4
J gene: TRBJ2-3
clone size: few
D gene: TRBD1
CDR3 protein: CASRSRDRQSTDTQYF
CDR3 DNA: TGTGCCAGCAGATCTAGGGACAGACAGAGCACAGATACGCAGTATTTT

CDR3 length: 16
V gene: TRBV5-1
J gene: TRBJ2-1
clone size: many
D gene: NA
CDR3 protein: CASSLIRGTDNDEQFF
CDR3 DNA: TGCGCCAGCAGCTTGATTCGGGGGACGGACAACGATGAGCAGTTCTTC

CDR3 length: 18
V gene: TRBV30
J gene: TRBJ1-5
clone size: NA
D gene: NA
CDR3 protein: CAWSVRLSRQAHNQPQHF
CDR3 DNA: TGTGCCTGGAGTGTAAGGTTAAGTCGACAGGCCCACAATCAGCCCCAGCATTTT

CDR3 length: 15
V gene: TRBV5-1
J gene: TRBJ2-7
clone size: NA
D gene: TRBD2
CDR3 protein: CASSLVTRESSEQYF
CDR3 DNA: TGCGCCAGCAGCTTGGTTACGCGGGAGTCGAGCGAGCAGTACTTC

CDR3 length: 13
V gene: TRBV7-9
J gene: TRBJ1-2
clone size: NA
D gene: NA
CDR3 protein: CASSLVIGYGYTF
CDR3 DNA: TGTGCCAGCAGCTTAGTGATCGGCTATGGCTACACCTTC

CDR3 length: 16
V gene: TRBV6-1
J gene: TRBJ2-5
clone size: NA
D gene: NA
CDR3 protein: CASSEARVRDQETQYF
CDR3 DNA: TGTGCCAGCAGTGAAGCGCGTGTGAGGGACCAAGAGACCCAGTACTTC

CDR3 length: 18
V gene: TRBV2
J gene: TRBJ2-7
clone size: once
D gene: TRBD1
CDR3 protein: CASMPPGQGAPFNYEQYF
CDR3 DNA: TGTGCCAGCATGCCCCCGGGACAGGGGGCCCCATTTAATTACGAGCAGTACTTC

CDR3 length: 16
V gene: TRBV11-2
J gene: TRBJ2-7
clone size: many
D gene: NA
CDR3 protein: CASSLVSSPAVLEQYF
CDR3 DNA: TGTGCCAGCAGCTTAGTCAGTAGCCCGGCTGTTTTGGAGCAGTACTTC

CDR3 length: 14
V gene: TRBV29-1
J gene: TRBJ2-5
clone size: many
D gene: TRBD1
CDR3 protein: CSVEARTGQETQYF
CDR3 DNA: TGCAGCGTCGAAGCCCGGACAGGGCAAGAGACCCAGTACTTC

CDR3 length: 16
V gene: TRBV20-1
J gene: TRBJ2-1
clone size: NA
D gene: TRBD2
CDR3 protein: CSARLRAGGSNNEQFF
CDR3 DNA: TGCAGTGCTCGTCTTAGGGCGGGAGGTAGCAACAATGAGCAGTTCTTC

CDR3 length: 16
V gene: TRBV28
J gene: TRBJ2-1
clone size: few
D gene: TRBD1
CDR3 protein: CASSLSGTGFFYEQFF
CDR3 DNA: TGTGCCAGCAGTTTATCCGGGACAGGGTTTTTTTATGAGCAGTTCTTC